This TCR beta chain was sequenced for a study of cytomegalovirus exposure and HLA in healthy donors. The ends lost 4 bases at V and 0 bases at J; junction bases unmatched: 4. Germline CDR1 is LNHNV and CDR2 is YYDKDF (reference sequence). The CDR3 consists of 15 residues. PCR was performed using 60 Vbeta and 13 Jbeta primers. The method was immunoSEQ multiplex PCR; TCRdb's version includes in-frame clones alone and lacks a portion of them. The table records some 190,000 clones, around 81% of them present only once. This chain connects TRBV15 to TRBJ2-3, with 7 bases matching TRBD1. Sequencing was carried out using PBMCs. The clonotype comes from a young man in good health and CMV-seronegative. In DNA form, the CDR3 reads TGTGCCACCAGCACTAACAGGGGTAGCACAGATACGCAGTATTTT. Translated, it gives CATSTNRGSTDTQYF. Full variable domain (remainder filled in from reference TRBV15 and TRBJ2-3): DAMVIQNPRYQVTQFGKPVTLSCSQTLNHNVMYWYQQKSSQAPKLLFHYYDKDFNNEADTPDNFQSRRPNTSFCFLDIRSPGLGDTAMYLCATSTNRGSTDTQYFGPGTRLTVL.